This T cell receptor beta chain was retrieved from a study of cytomegalovirus exposure and HLA in healthy donors. The table lists this clone with a count of one. Its antigen remains unidentified. Broader study findings: Cytomegalovirus association was listed for approximately 150 TCR beta chains.

Sequenced by immunoSEQ multiplex PCR; TCRdb stores in-frame clones only, minus some. The sample contains hundreds of thousands of clones, about nine tenths of which appear only once. Germline assignment: CDR1 MDHEN and CDR2 SYDVKM. This CDR3 comprises 15 residues. V was pared by 6 bases and J by 5 bases, with 19 bases between. The sample taken for sequencing was PBMCs. This chain uses TRBV28 with TRBJ1-2; D uncertain. This receptor was identified in a woman aged 18-35 years in good health and CMV-seronegative. The CDR3 loop reads CASSDTRPPGYGYTF. The CDR3 nucleotides read TGTGCCAGCAGCGATACAAGGCCTCCGGGGTATGGCTACACCTTC.